This T cell receptor (beta chain) was captured in a study of blood T cell repertoires in COVID-19. Study-wide context: There were acute and convalescent COVID-19 samples, and they came from the United States, Italy and Spain. PBMCs, B-cell-depleted T cells, or T cells were the source of the cDNA or gDNA that made up the material.

Per the original methods: Reference gene primer amplification yielded estimated nucleated cell counts. Only in-frame clones appear in the TCRdb table, and some are missing; sequencing was by immunoSEQ multiplex PCR. Clone size and the V and J calls come from that table; the DNA yielded D and trimming. The data hold 400,000 to 550,000 clones, with more than 85% observed a single time. CDR1 is MNHEY, CDR2 SVGAGI, per germline. CDR3 length: 15 residues. The V and J ends lost 1 base and 10 bases, in that order; junction bases with no gene match: 8. V and J are TRBV6-5 and TRBJ2-1, with TRBD2 identical over 9 bases. The receptor was isolated from a woman aged 25 to 45 with acute or convalescent COVID-19. The specimen sequenced was peripheral blood. CDR3 sequence reads: CASSYFASGEYEQFF. The DNA of the CDR3 is TGTGCCAGCAGTTACTTTGCTAGCGGGGAATACGAGCAGTTCTTC.